This T cell receptor beta chain comes out of a study of blood T cell repertoires in COVID-19. Across the whole study: Acute-phase and convalescent COVID-19 samples originated in the United States, Italy and Spain. Sources were T cells, B-cell-depleted T cells, or PBMCs; the material itself was cDNA or gDNA.

As originally analysed: Amplified reference gene primers provided the basis for estimating nucleated cell counts. TCRdb's copy holds only in-frame clones and misses some; the assay was immunoSEQ multiplex PCR. The V and J calls and clone size were taken over from that table, and D and trimming were inferred from the DNA. The data contain some 280,000 clones, around nine tenths of them singletons. CDR3 length: 17 amino acids. CDR1 and CDR2 (germline): LGHNA, YSLEER. Trimming pared 0 bases from V and 3 bases from J, leaving 15 bases between. This receptor was taken from a woman aged 60-70 years with acute or convalescent COVID-19. V gene TRBV4-3 combines with J gene TRBJ2-4; D is perhaps TRBD2 (5 bases). The specimen sequenced was peripheral blood. As DNA, the CDR3 is TGCGCCAGCAGCCAAGAGGCGCGGCGGGTGGGCAAAAACATTCAGTACTTC. This sequence encodes CASSQEARRVGKNIQYF.